This entry concerns a single T cell receptor beta chain. The germline gives CDR1 SGHRS, CDR2 YFSETQ. V shed 4 bases and J shed 6 bases, with 11 bases lying between them. The CDR3 has 13 amino acids. The entry originates in a study of siplizumab effects on memory and regulatory T cells. Here immunoSEQ multiplex PCR was the method, and the copy in TCRdb shows in-frame clones only, minus some. The sample holds some 100,000 clones, around 94% seen once. V gene TRBV5-1 combines with J gene TRBJ1-5; D is unclear. Specimen: Tregs sorted from blood. The clonotype comes from a human donor in good health. The CDR3 bases are TGCGCCAGCAGCCCCCGATCGGGTCAGCCCCAGCATTTT. It is translated as CASSPRSGQPQHF.